The clone carrying this T cell receptor (beta chain) was seen more than once but under ten times. The antigen is undetermined. These data come from a study of T cells in localized non-small cell lung cancer. CDR3 size: 14 residues. Germline V CDR1 and CDR2: LNHDA, SQIVND (reference sequence). V was pared by 7 bases and J by 3 bases, with 13 bases between. Study conclusions and caveats: Uninvolved adjacent lung had more T cell clonality than any other tissue, topping tumor.

Repertoires were generated with immunoSEQ multiplex PCR, while TCRdb's copy carries only in-frame clones and drops some. This sample has roughly 1,900 clones; roughly 29% occur once, and the top ten carry about 6.6%. The sequencing used lung tumor tissue, collected before any cancer treatment. V gene TRBV19 combines with J gene TRBJ1-5, with a possible D match to TRBD1 (6 bases). This clonotype originated in a woman aged 35-75 years with stage II squamous cell lung carcinoma. CDR3: CASTPRDNNQPQHF. The CDR3 bases are TGTGCCAGTACCCCCAGGGACAACAATCAGCCCCAGCATTTT.